Listed below are T cell receptor beta chains from one sample, sequenced in a study of blood T cell repertoires in COVID-19. The protocol was immunoSEQ multiplex PCR, while the TCRdb copy is restricted to in-frame clones and leaves out a portion. The table shows about 59,000 clones, with roughly 89% occurring only once. Sequencing was carried out using peripheral blood. These receptors were obtained from a human donor in a cohort sampled during active COVID-19. CDR3s include the opening cysteine and the closing phenylalanine or tryptophan. The D gene is left open where the match is weak. Some rows have no size entry. The others give once, few or many, or a class for an expanded clone.

D: NA; J: TRBJ1-4; V: TRBV19; size: NA; DNA: TGTGCCAGTAGCATAGGGGAGGGTAGCGAAGCAGGAAAACTGTTTTTT; CDR3: CASSIGEGSEAGKLFF
D: NA; J: TRBJ2-3; V: TRBV10-2; size: NA; DNA: TGCGCCAGCAGTGAGTCGGTCGGACAGACGAACACAGATACGCAGTATTTT; CDR3: CASSESVGQTNTDTQYF
D: NA; J: TRBJ2-1; V: TRBV9; size: NA; DNA: TGTGCCAGCAGCGTAGGGGCTGTCGGGGTGCCGTACAATGAGCAGTTCTTC; CDR3: CASSVGAVGVPYNEQFF
D: NA; J: TRBJ1-2; V: TRBV27; size: NA; DNA: TGTGCCAGCAGTTTATGGGGCCTGGGCGGCGACTATGGCTACACCTTC; CDR3: CASSLWGLGGDYGYTF
D: TRBD1; J: TRBJ2-7; V: TRBV9; size: NA; DNA: TGTGCCAGCAGCGTGACACAGGGGACCGGCTCCTACGAGCAGTACTTC; CDR3: CASSVTQGTGSYEQYF
D: TRBD1; J: TRBJ1-4; V: TRBV30; size: NA; DNA: TGTGCCTGGGGACAGGGTGAAGCAAAACTGTTTTTT; CDR3: CAWGQGEAKLFF
D: NA; J: TRBJ2-7; V: TRBV6-5; size: NA; DNA: TGTGCCAGCAGCCAACAGCGGTCCATCGGCGAGCAGTACTTC; CDR3: CASSQQRSIGEQYF
D: TRBD1; J: TRBJ2-1; V: TRBV7-7; size: NA; DNA: TGTGCTAGCAGCTTTGACAGGGGGGGGAACAATGAGCAGTTCTTC; CDR3: CASSFDRGGNNEQFF
D: TRBD1; J: TRBJ2-7; V: TRBV5-1; size: NA; DNA: TGCGCCAGCAGCTTAACAGGGGGAAGTGAGCAGTACTTC; CDR3: CASSLTGGSEQYF
D: TRBD2; J: TRBJ2-1; V: TRBV9; size: NA; DNA: TGTGCCAGCAGCTTCCCACCCAGCGGGGATTTCAATGAGCAGTTCTTC; CDR3: CASSFPPSGDFNEQFF
D: NA; J: TRBJ2-3; V: TRBV7-8; size: NA; DNA: TGTGCCAGCAGCTTCGGACTCACAGATACGCAGTATTTT; CDR3: CASSFGLTDTQYF
D: TRBD1; J: TRBJ1-4; V: TRBV7-9; size: NA; DNA: TGTGCCAGCAGCTCAGGAGACAGGGGGACTTATTATGAAAAACTGTTTTTT; CDR3: CASSSGDRGTYYEKLFF
D: NA; J: TRBJ2-1; V: TRBV3-1/TRBV3-2; size: NA; DNA: TGTGCCAGCAGCCTCCTATATGAGCAGTTCTTC; CDR3: CASSLLYEQFF
D: NA; J: TRBJ2-4; V: TRBV27; size: NA; DNA: TGTGCCAGCAGCCCAAGACAGGGAGGAAACATTCAGTACTTC; CDR3: CASSPRQGGNIQYF
D: TRBD1; J: TRBJ1-3; V: TRBV7-8; size: NA; DNA: TGTGCCAGCAGCTTAGGAAGGACAGGGGGCTCGGGAAACACCATATATTTT; CDR3: CASSLGRTGGSGNTIYF
D: TRBD1; J: TRBJ1-5; V: TRBV28; size: NA; DNA: TGTGCCAGCAGTTTATTATACAGGGGTGCCCCAAGACAGCCCCAGCATTTT; CDR3: CASSLLYRGAPRQPQHF
D: NA; J: TRBJ2-5; V: TRBV7-9; size: NA; DNA: TGTGCCAGCAGCCTAAGTGGGGCCCAAGAGACCCAGTACTTC; CDR3: CASSLSGAQETQYF
D: TRBD2; J: TRBJ2-5; V: TRBV12-3/TRBV12-4; size: few; DNA: TGTGCCAGCAGCGGGACTAGCGGACAGAGCCAGTACTTC; CDR3: CASSGTSGQSQYF